Sequencing of this T cell receptor (beta chain) was carried out in a study of post-analysis software for immune sequencing data. Unique molecular identifiers featured in each of the TCR beta cDNA libraries. TCRdb re-derived calls from the PCR reads in MiXCR, one entry per CDR3 protein. In the table there are some 240,000 distinct CDR3 sequences, less than 40% of which are singletons. Whole-study findings and limits: Five or six TRBV segments (TRBV5-6, TRBV5-1 and TRBV20-1 among them) occurred more frequently in patients than in controls.

V shed 0 bases and J 7 bases; nucleotides not matched to a gene: 8. In germline, CDR1 is SGHRS, CDR2 YFSETQ. This CDR3 region has 16 residues. Many counts were recorded for this clonotype. Antigen: not known. The specimen sequenced was blood. This rearrangement joins TRBV5-1 to TRBJ2-1, with 9 positions matching TRBD2. The clonotype was recovered from a girl aged 10-17 years with multiple sclerosis. The CDR3 sequence is CASSLGPSGVRNEQFF. The CDR3 nucleotides read TGCGCCAGCAGCTTGGGGCCTAGCGGGGTAAGGAATGAGCAGTTCTTC.